This entry features one TCR beta chain sequence. After removal of 6 bases from V and 7 bases from J, the junction contained 6 bases not matched to a gene. Germline V lookup: CDR1 LNHDA, CDR2 SQIVND (reference sequence). This CDR3 is built from 13 residues. This specimen belongs to a study of blood T cell repertoires in COVID-19. Study summary: Specimens from acute and convalescent COVID-19 originated in the United States, Italy and Spain. Sources were T cells, B-cell-depleted T cells, or PBMCs; the material itself was cDNA or gDNA.

Per the authors' pipeline: Researchers report that nucleated cell counts were estimated from reference gene primer amplification. The table came from immunoSEQ multiplex PCR; TCRdb's copy has only in-frame clones and leaves some out. Clone size and V and J calls were adopted from that table, with D and trimming inferred from the DNA. The sample yields approximately 90,000 clones, approximately 88% seen once. Sequenced input: peripheral blood. This TCR derives from a woman aged 80 or over with active or convalescent COVID-19. The chain links TRBV19 to TRBJ1-5, with 7 bases fitting TRBD1. CDR3 in amino acids: CASRHRGGQPQHF. CDR3 in DNA: TGTGCCAGTAGACACAGGGGTGGACAGCCCCAGCATTTT.